The 28 T cell receptor beta chains below all came from one sample that was sequenced in a study of T cell responses to AZD1222 COVID-19 vaccine. The method was immunoSEQ multiplex PCR; TCRdb's version includes in-frame clones alone and lacks a portion of them. The data show some 120,000 clones, around nine tenths seen once. The starting material was peripheral blood, obtained on day 0 of AZD1222 vaccination. The origin of the receptors is an adult in good health.

V gene TRBV7-8 combines with J gene TRBJ2-3; TRBD2 aligns across 11 bases. CDR1 is SGHVS and CDR2 is FQNEAQ in the germline V gene. The V segment lost 2 bases and the J segment 2 bases; nucleotides outside the gene matches: 15. CDR3 length: 20 residues. CDR3 DNA: TGTGCCAGCAGCTTACTAAAAGGGCTAGCGGGGGGCCGGGTCACAGATACGCAGTATTTT. It specifies CASSLLKGLAGGRVTDTQYF. Full variable domain (missing parts from reference TRBV7-8 and TRBJ2-3): GAGVSQSPRYKVAKRGQDVALRCDPISGHVSLFWYQQALGQGPEFLTYFQNEAQLDKSGLPSDRFFAERPEGSVSTLKIQRTQQEDSAVYLCASSLLKGLAGGRVTDTQYFGPGTRLTVL.

This clone was found a few times. The V gene is TRBV11-2, the J gene TRBJ2-3, with D tentatively TRBD1 or TRBD2 (6 bases each). CDR1 and CDR2 from the germline V gene are SGHAT and FQNNGV. This CDR3 spans 16 amino acids. V dropped 6 bases and J dropped 4 bases, with 20 bases sitting between them. The DNA of the CDR3 is TGTGCCAGCAGGACGCTCCGGGGGCGTACGGCAGATACGCAGTATTTT. Protein: CASRTLRGRTADTQYF.

J is TRBJ2-1 and V is TRBV2; TRBD1 matches at 7 bases. The V segment lost 7 bases and the J segment 0 bases; nucleotides outside the gene matches: 6. The CDR3 sequence is 15 residues long. CDR1 is SNHLY, CDR2 FYNNEI, per germline. The DNA for the CDR3 is TGTGCCAGCAACCGACAGGGAAGCTCCTACAATGAGCAGTTCTTC. Protein product: CASNRQGSSYNEQFF.

This clone was counted a single time. The CDR3: CASSSDRAANEKLFF. CDR3 coding DNA: TGCGCCAGCAGCTCCGACCGCGCAGCTAATGAAAAACTGTTTTTT. The chain links TRBV5-1 to TRBJ1-4; D remains unclear. The ends were cut back, 3 bases at V and 3 bases at J, with 12 bases in the middle. Germline CDR1 and CDR2: SGHRS and YFSETQ. The CDR3 extends over 15 amino acids.

The rearrangement links TRBV6-4 to TRBJ1-5; D ambiguous. Trimming pared 6 bases from V and 7 bases from J, leaving 16 bases between. Germline loops: CDR1 MRHNA, CDR2 SNTAGT. The CDR3 has 14 amino acids. The CDR3 DNA reads TGTGCCAGCAGGTGGGTGAGGCCCTGGCAGCCCCAGCATTTT. Translating it yields CASRWVRPWQPQHF.

The chain combines TRBV14 with TRBJ2-1; weak D call: TRBD2 (6 bases). Germline V lookup: CDR1 SGHDN, CDR2 FVKESK. This CDR3 region has 19 residues. Trimming removed 0 bases at V and 0 bases at J, with 18 bases between. CDR3 nucleotide sequence: TGTGCCAGCAGCCAAGATAATATCTATCGGGAGAGCTCCTACAATGAGCAGTTCTTC. Translating gives CASSQDNIYRESSYNEQFF.

The chain carries TRBV30 and TRBJ1-2, with D possibly matching TRBD1 (5 bases). This CDR3 is 15 amino acids long. Trimming pared 0 bases from V and 5 bases from J, leaving 16 bases between. CDR1 is GTSNPN, CDR2 SVGIG, per germline (reference sequence). CDR3 loop: CAWSVGRVSPYGYTF. In DNA, the CDR3 is TGTGCCTGGAGTGTAGGCAGGGTGTCTCCTTATGGCTACACCTTC. The complete variable domain, with remaining parts taken from reference TRBV30 and TRBJ1-2, reads SQTIHQWPATLVQPVGSPLSLECTVEGTSNPNLYWYRQAAGRGLQLLFYSVGIGQISSEVPQNLSASRPQDRQFILSSKKLLLSDSGFYLCAWSVGRVSPYGYTFGSGTRLTVV.

The chain has TRBV23-1 and TRBJ2-7, with a weak D call TRBD2 (6 bases). TRBV23-1 is marked as an open reading frame, function uncertain. The CDR3 runs to 16 residues. V shed 3 bases and J shed 7 bases, with 22 bases lying between them. The chain's CDR3 is CASSHLEGRSTGEQYF. In nucleotides, the CDR3 is TGCGCCAGCAGTCACCTGGAGGGACGGTCCACGGGAGAGCAGTACTTC.

The chain recombines TRBV7-2 with TRBJ1-4; possibly TRBD1 for D (5 bases). Trimming took off 5 bases at V and 3 bases at J, with 13 bases between the two ends. Per the germline V gene, CDR1 is SGHTA and CDR2 is FQGNSA. The CDR3 is made up of 15 amino acids. CDR3 in DNA: TGTGCCAGCAGCCAGCAGGGTCTCCCTAATGAAAAACTGTTTTTT. Protein product: CASSQQGLPNEKLFF.

The genes are TRBV7-2 and TRBJ1-3; 8 positions agree with TRBD1. With 5 bases clipped from V and 4 bases from J, the junction kept 10 bases outside the gene matches. The V gene's germline CDR1 is SGHTA and CDR2 FQGNSA. There are 16 residues in the CDR3. The CDR3 sequence is CASSPQGADLGNTIYF. CDR3 in DNA: TGTGCCAGCAGCCCGCAGGGGGCCGATCTCGGAAACACCATATATTTT.

The chain combines TRBV5-6 with TRBJ2-5; 10 nucleotides align to TRBD2. CDR1 is SGHDT, CDR2 YYEEEE, per germline. With V trimmed by 5 bases and J by 1 base, 11 bases remained unmatched. CDR3 size: 17 residues. The CDR3 is CASSQLQLAGFQETQYF. CDR3 in DNA: TGTGCCAGCAGTCAACTCCAACTAGCGGGATTCCAAGAGACCCAGTACTTC.

The V call is TRBV18, the J call TRBJ1-5; no clear D gene. This CDR3 is 14 amino acids long. The germline V gene has CDR1 KGHSH and CDR2 LQKENI. V gave up 2 bases and J gave up 4 bases, with 9 bases separating them. DNA for the CDR3: TGTGCCAGCTCACCATTAGGATATAATCAGCCCCAGCATTTT. Its translation is CASSPLGYNQPQHF.

The gene calls are TRBV5-4 and TRBJ1-1; 7 bases are a match to TRBD1. The CDR3 is made up of 16 amino acids. Trimming removed 4 bases from V and 1 base from J; junction bases left unmatched: 10. CDR1 and CDR2 from the germline V gene are SGHNT and YYREEE (reference sequence). The CDR3: CASSLPDRVGNTEAFF. For the CDR3, the DNA is TGTGCCAGCAGCCTACCCGACAGGGTAGGGAACACTGAAGCTTTCTTT.

The chain links TRBV19 to TRBJ2-1, with no clear D. This CDR3 has 12 amino acids. The V gene's germline CDR1 is LNHDA and CDR2 SQIVND (reference sequence). V shed 4 bases and J shed 4 bases, with 5 bases lying between them. The CDR3 loop is CASSRGYNEQFF. CDR3 nucleotides: TGTGCCAGTAGTAGGGGTTACAATGAGCAGTTCTTC. Full variable domain (remainder filled in from reference TRBV19 and TRBJ2-1): DGGITQSPKYLFRKEGQNVTLSCEQNLNHDAMYWYRQDPGQGLRLIYYSQIVNDFQKGDIAEGYSVSREKKESFPLTVTSAQKNPTAFYLCASSRGYNEQFFGPGTRLTVL.

The chain joins TRBV19 to TRBJ1-5; 9 bases match TRBD1. V shed 4 bases, J shed 7 bases, and the junction held 5 bases outside the gene matches. Germline CDR1 is LNHDA and CDR2 is SQIVND (reference sequence). The CDR3 runs 14 residues. The CDR3 here is CASSRTGDEQPQHF. In DNA, the CDR3 is TGTGCCAGTAGTAGGACAGGGGACGAACAGCCCCAGCATTTT.

The chain has TRBV19 and TRBJ1-2; 7 bases agree with TRBD1. CDR3 length: 13 residues. Germline CDR1 and CDR2: LNHDA and SQIVND (reference sequence). J was trimmed by 6 bases and V by 3 bases; bases with no gene match: 4. Here the CDR3 reads CASSMEQGNGYTF. The CDR3 DNA sequence: TGTGCCAGTAGTATGGAACAGGGGAATGGCTACACCTTC.

The V gene is TRBV30, the J gene TRBJ1-6, with unresolved D. The CDR3 has 16 residues. The germline V gene encodes CDR1 GTSNPN and CDR2 SVGIG (reference sequence). Trimming removed 3 bases from V and 0 bases from J, with 12 bases in between. In nucleotides, the CDR3 is TGTGCCTGGAGCAGCCCTTCGAGCTCCTATAATTCACCCCTCCACTTT. It yields the protein CAWSSPSSSYNSPLHF.

The chain couples TRBV2 to TRBJ2-6; the match to TRBD2 covers 8 bases. The CDR3 has 19 amino acids. Germline V gene lookup returns CDR1 SNHLY and CDR2 FYNNEI. V shed 4 bases, J shed 0 bases, and the junction held 11 bases outside the gene matches. The CDR3 region is CASSVRSGGFRSGANVLTF. The CDR3 DNA reads as TGTGCCAGCAGTGTCCGCAGCGGGGGCTTCCGCTCTGGGGCCAACGTCCTGACTTTC.

The V gene is TRBV7-9, the J gene TRBJ2-1; 8 bases are shared with TRBD2. CDR1 is SEHNR, CDR2 FQNEAQ, per germline (reference sequence). The CDR3 spans 15 residues. Trimming took 4 bases from V and 9 from J; bases not matched to a gene: 11. CDR3 sequence reads: CASSSSSGSSSEQFF. DNA for the CDR3: TGTGCCAGCAGCTCGTCCAGCGGGAGTTCGTCTGAGCAGTTCTTC. The variable domain in full, with the rest retrieved from reference TRBV7-9 and TRBJ2-1, is DTGVSQNPRHKITKRGQNVTFRCDPISEHNRLYWYRQTLGQGPEFLTYFQNEAQLEKSRLLSDRFSAERPKGSFSTLEIQRTEQGDSAMYLCASSSSSGSSSEQFFGPGTRLTVL.

V gene TRBV7-2 combines with J gene TRBJ2-5, with D unresolved. V shed 5 bases and J shed 5 bases, with 9 bases lying between them. The CDR3 spans 12 residues. Germline CDR1 and CDR2: SGHTA and FQGNSA. The CDR3 nucleotides are TGTGCCAGCAGCCGCCCCGGGGAGACCCAGTACTTC. Its translation is CASSRPGETQYF.

The rearrangement uses TRBV9 and TRBJ2-2, with 8 bases lining up with TRBD2. This CDR3 has 15 amino acids. CDR1 is SGDLS and CDR2 is YYNGEE in the germline V gene. The V gene end was trimmed by 4 bases and the J gene end by 8 bases; junction bases not matched to a gene: 10. CDR3 protein: CASSPTGGAWGELFF. The CDR3 DNA sequence: TGTGCCAGCAGCCCCACCGGGGGGGCCTGGGGGGAGCTGTTTTTT.

This clone was counted only a few times. The chain carries TRBV5-1 and TRBJ1-1; a possible D gene is TRBD1 (6 bases). CDR1 and CDR2 from the germline V gene are SGHRS and YFSETQ. Trimming removed 4 bases from V and 1 base from J, with 14 bases in between. The CDR3 consists of 15 residues. The CDR3 coding sequence is TGCGCCAGCAGCCCGGCGGGACAAAGGAACACTGAAGCTTTCTTT. This sequence encodes CASSPAGQRNTEAFF.

V gene TRBV4-1 combines with J gene TRBJ2-6, with D maybe TRBD1 (7 bases). This CDR3 region has 19 residues. V was trimmed by 5 bases and J by 0 bases, leaving 20 bases between them. CDR1 is MGHRA, CDR2 YSYEKL, per germline. The CDR3, as DNA: TGCGCCAGCAGCAGTGACGGAGGGGGCCCCAGCTCTGGGGCCAACGTCCTGACTTTC. This translates into CASSSDGGGPSSGANVLTF.

This rearrangement joins TRBV9 to TRBJ1-6; a possible D gene is TRBD1 (6 bases). The V gene's germline CDR1 is SGDLS and CDR2 YYNGEE. The CDR3 loop spans 15 amino acids. The V gene lost 3 bases and the J gene lost 8 bases, with 15 bases spanning the gap. The CDR3 loop is CASSADSPMYSPLHF. CDR3 DNA sequence: TGTGCCAGCAGCGCGGACAGCCCTATGTATTCACCCCTCCACTTT.

V is TRBV18 and J is TRBJ1-1, with D possibly matching TRBD1 (6 bases). The CDR3 has 15 amino acids. Germline CDR1 KGHSH, CDR2 LQKENI. V dropped 3 bases and J dropped 2 bases, with 13 bases sitting between them. The CDR3 loop is CASSPVTGPNTEAFF. The CDR3 DNA reads as TGTGCCAGCTCACCGGTGACAGGACCTAACACTGAAGCTTTCTTT.

The chain couples TRBV6-4 to TRBJ2-5, with 7 bases lining up with TRBD1. This CDR3 has 13 amino acids. Germline CDR1 and CDR2: MRHNA and SNTAGT. V lost 8 bases, J lost 5 bases, and 8 bases stayed unmatched. The DNA of the CDR3 is TGTGCCAGCTCACAGGGGAGAGGGGAGACCCAGTACTTC. As protein: CASSQGRGETQYF.

This chain joins TRBV20-1 and TRBJ2-2; tentatively, D is TRBD2 (6 bases). Trimming pared 3 bases from V and 4 bases from J, leaving 12 bases between. There are 14 residues in the CDR3. The germline CDR1 and CDR2 sequences are DFQATT and SNEGSKA (reference sequence). CDR3: CSASPGSGTGELFF. The CDR3 DNA sequence: TGCAGTGCTAGTCCCGGGAGCGGCACCGGGGAGCTGTTTTTT.

The chain joins TRBV3-1 (or the pseudogene TRBV3-2) to TRBJ2-5; D unresolved. The CDR3 spans 13 residues. CDR1 and CDR2 (germline): LGHDT, YNNKEL (reference sequence). Deletions cut 4 bases from V and 5 bases from J, with 11 bases between. CDR3 loop: CASSPDFRETQYF. The CDR3 coding sequence is TGTGCCAGCAGCCCAGACTTTAGGGAGACCCAGTACTTC.